This T cell receptor (beta chain) appears in the sequencing data of a study of OX40 agonist ivuxolimab in advanced cancers. Study details: The eligibility criteria allowed prior anti-PD-1, anti-PD-L1 or anti-CTLA-4 therapy, and 30% to 45% had some. General study results and limits: Normalized T-cell clonal expansion was also low in a subset of nonresponders.

This CDR3 region has 15 residues. Trimming removed 3 bases from V and 2 bases from J, with 14 bases in between. Germline V CDR1 and CDR2: GTSNPN, SVGIG (reference sequence). Remarks on this clone: The antigen remains undetermined.

Here immunoSEQ multiplex PCR was the method, and the copy in TCRdb shows in-frame clones only, minus some. The sample holds 55,000 to 70,000 clones, roughly 80% seen once. The gene calls are TRBV30 and TRBJ2-1, with a possible D match to TRBD2 (6 bases). The source material was CD4+ or CD8+ T cells sorted from blood, sampled in a trial of the OX40 agonist ivuxolimab. The TCR comes from an adult with an advanced solid tumor such as melanoma, head and neck, liver or kidney cancer. The CDR3 sequence: CAWSRGGDTYNEQFF. DNA for the CDR3: TGTGCCTGGAGCCGGGGCGGGGATACCTACAATGAGCAGTTCTTC.